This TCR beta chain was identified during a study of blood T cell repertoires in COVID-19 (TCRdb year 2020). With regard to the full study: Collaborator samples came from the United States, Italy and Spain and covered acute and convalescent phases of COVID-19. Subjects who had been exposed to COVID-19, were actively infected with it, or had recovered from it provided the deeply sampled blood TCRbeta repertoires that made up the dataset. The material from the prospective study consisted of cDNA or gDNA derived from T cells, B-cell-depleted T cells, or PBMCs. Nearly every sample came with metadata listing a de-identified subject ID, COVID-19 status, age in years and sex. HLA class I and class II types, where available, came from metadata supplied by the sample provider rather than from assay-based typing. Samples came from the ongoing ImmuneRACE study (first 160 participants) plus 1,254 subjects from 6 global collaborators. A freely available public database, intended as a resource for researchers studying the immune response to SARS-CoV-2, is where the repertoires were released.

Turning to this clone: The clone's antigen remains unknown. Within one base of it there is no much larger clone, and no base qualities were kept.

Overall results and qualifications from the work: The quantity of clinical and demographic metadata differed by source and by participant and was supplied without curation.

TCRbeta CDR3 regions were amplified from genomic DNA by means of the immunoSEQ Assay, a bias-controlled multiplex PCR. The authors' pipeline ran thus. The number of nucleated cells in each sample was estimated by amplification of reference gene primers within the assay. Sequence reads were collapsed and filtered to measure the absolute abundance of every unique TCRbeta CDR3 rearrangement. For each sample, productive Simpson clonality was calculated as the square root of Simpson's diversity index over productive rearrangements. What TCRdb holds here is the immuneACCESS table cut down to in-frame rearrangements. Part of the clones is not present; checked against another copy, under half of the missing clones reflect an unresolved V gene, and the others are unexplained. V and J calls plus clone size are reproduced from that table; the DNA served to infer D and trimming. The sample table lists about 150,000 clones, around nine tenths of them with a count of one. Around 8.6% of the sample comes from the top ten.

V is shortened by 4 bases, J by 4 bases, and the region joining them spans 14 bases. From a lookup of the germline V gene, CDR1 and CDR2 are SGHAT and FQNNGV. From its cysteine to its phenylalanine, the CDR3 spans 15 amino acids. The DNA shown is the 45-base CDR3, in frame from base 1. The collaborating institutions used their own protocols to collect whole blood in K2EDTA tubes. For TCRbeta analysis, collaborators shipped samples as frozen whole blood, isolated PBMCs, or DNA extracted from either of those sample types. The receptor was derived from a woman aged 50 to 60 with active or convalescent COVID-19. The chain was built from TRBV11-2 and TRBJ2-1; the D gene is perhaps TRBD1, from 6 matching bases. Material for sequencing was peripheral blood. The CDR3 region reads CASSSVRGGYNEQFF. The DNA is TGTGCCAGCAGCTCCGTCAGGGGTGGATACAATGAGCAGTTCTTC.